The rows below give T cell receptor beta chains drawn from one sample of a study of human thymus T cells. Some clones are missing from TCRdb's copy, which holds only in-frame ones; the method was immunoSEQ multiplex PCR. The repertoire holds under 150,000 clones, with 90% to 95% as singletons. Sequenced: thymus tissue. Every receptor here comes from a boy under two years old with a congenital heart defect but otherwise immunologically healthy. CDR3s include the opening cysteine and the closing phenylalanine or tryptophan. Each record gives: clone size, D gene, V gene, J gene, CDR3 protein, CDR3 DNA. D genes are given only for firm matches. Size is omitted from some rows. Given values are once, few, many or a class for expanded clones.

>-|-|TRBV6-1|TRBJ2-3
CASSGGTDTQYF
TGTGCCAGCAGTGGGGGGACAGATACGCAGTATTTT
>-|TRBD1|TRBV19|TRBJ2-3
CASSIVGQGDTQYF
TGTGCCAGTAGTATAGTAGGACAGGGCGATACGCAGTATTTT
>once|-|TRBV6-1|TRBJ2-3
CASSDSSNTQYF
TGTGCCAGCAGTGACAGTTCCAATACGCAGTATTTT
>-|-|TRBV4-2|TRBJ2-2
CASSPRIGGERTGELFF
TGTGCCAGCAGCCCCAGGATAGGCGGGGAGAGAACCGGGGAGCTGTTTTTT
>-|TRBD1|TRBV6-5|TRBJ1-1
CASSFPGTGTTEAFF
TGTGCCAGCAGTTTCCCAGGGACAGGAACCACTGAAGCTTTCTTT
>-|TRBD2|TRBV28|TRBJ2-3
CASSFSLSGGSTDTQYF
TGTGCCAGCAGTTTCTCGTTAAGCGGGGGGAGCACAGATACGCAGTATTTT
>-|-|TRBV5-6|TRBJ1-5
CASSYSTGNSNQPQHF
TGTGCCAGCAGCTACTCCACTGGAAATAGCAATCAGCCCCAGCATTTT
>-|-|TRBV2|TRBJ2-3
CASSVAETDTQYF
TGTGCCAGCAGTGTAGCGGAGACAGATACGCAGTATTTT
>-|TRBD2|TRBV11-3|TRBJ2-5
CASSPAGGGETQYF
TGTGCCAGCAGCCCCGCGGGGGGCGGAGAGACCCAGTACTTC
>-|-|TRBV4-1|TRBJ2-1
CASSQDMSGGFYNEQFF
TGCGCCAGCAGCCAAGATATGTCGGGGGGCTTCTACAATGAGCAGTTCTTC
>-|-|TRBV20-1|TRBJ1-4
CSDQENEKLFF
TGCAGTGACCAGGAGAATGAAAAACTGTTTTTT
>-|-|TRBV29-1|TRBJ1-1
CSVEGRLGEGAFF
TGCAGCGTTGAAGGAAGGCTTGGGGAGGGAGCTTTCTTT
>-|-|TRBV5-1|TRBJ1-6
CASSLGLRGYNSPLHF
TGCGCCAGCAGCTTGGGGCTAAGGGGCTATAATTCACCCCTCCACTTT
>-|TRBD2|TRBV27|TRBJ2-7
CASRSGGARPYEQYF
TGTGCCAGCAGGTCGGGGGGGGCGCGCCCCTACGAGCAGTACTTC
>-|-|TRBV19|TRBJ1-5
CASSGIKLRGMDQPQHF
TGTGCCAGTAGTGGTATAAAGCTTAGGGGCATGGATCAGCCCCAGCATTTT
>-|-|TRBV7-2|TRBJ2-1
CASSSVRVRGALPEQFF
TGTGCCAGCAGCTCCGTTCGAGTGAGGGGGGCCCTCCCTGAGCAGTTCTTC
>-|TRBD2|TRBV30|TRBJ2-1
CARGTSGGVNEQFF
TGTGCAAGAGGGACTAGCGGGGGGGTAAATGAGCAGTTCTTC
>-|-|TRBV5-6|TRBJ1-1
CASSSLLRRGEAFF
TGTGCCAGCAGCTCTTTATTACGACGGGGTGAAGCTTTCTTT
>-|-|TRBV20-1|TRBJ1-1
CSARDGEAFF
TGCAGTGCTAGGGACGGTGAAGCTTTCTTT
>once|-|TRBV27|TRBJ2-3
CASSLSGRYTDTQYF
TGTGCCAGCAGTTTATCGGGAAGGTACACAGATACGCAGTATTTT
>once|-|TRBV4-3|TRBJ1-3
CASSQEVEGLTYPIYF
TGCGCCAGCAGCCAAGAGGTCGAGGGACTCACATACCCCATATATTTT
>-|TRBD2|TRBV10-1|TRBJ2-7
CASSPTSGGRVGKQYF
TGCGCCAGCAGTCCGACTAGCGGGGGTCGTGTGGGAAAGCAGTACTTC
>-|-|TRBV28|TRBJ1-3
CASTGDGGNTIYF
TGTGCCAGCACCGGAGACGGTGGAAACACCATATATTTT
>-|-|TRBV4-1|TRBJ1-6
CASSQDRSAQGGGNSPLHF
TGCGCCAGCAGCCAAGATCGGTCTGCTCAGGGTGGTGGAAATTCACCCCTCCACTTT
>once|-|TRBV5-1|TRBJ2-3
CASSLGPGTSDTQYF
TGCGCCAGCAGCTTGGGTCCGGGGACTTCAGATACGCAGTATTTT
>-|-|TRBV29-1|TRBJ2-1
CSVEEVPDNYNEQFF
TGCAGCGTTGAAGAGGTTCCCGATAACTACAATGAGCAGTTCTTC
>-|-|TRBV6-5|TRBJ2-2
CASGGTGELFF
TGTGCCAGCGGCGGGACCGGGGAGCTGTTTTTT
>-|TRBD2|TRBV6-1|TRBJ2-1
CASSTSGGPYNEQFF
TGTGCCAGCAGTACTAGCGGGGGGCCCTACAATGAGCAGTTCTTC
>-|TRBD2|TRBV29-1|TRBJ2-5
CSVCRGEETQYF
TGCAGCGTTTGTCGGGGGGAAGAGACCCAGTACTTC
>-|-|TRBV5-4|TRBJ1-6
CASSLDPWRGWGFNSPLHF
TGTGCCAGCAGCTTGGACCCTTGGAGAGGATGGGGGTTTAATTCACCCCTCCACTTT
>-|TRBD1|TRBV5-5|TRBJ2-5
CASKGQGGAETQYF
TGTGCCAGCAAGGGACAGGGAGGAGCAGAGACCCAGTACTTC
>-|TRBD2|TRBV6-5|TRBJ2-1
CASSYRTSGYNEQFF
TGTGCCAGCAGTTACCGGACTAGCGGCTACAATGAGCAGTTCTTC
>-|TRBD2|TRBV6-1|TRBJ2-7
CASSEARGLAGGPDYEQYF
TGTGCCAGCAGTGAAGCGCGGGGACTAGCGGGGGGGCCCGATTACGAGCAGTACTTC
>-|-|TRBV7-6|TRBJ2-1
CASSPDTSGGVLF
TGTGCCAGCAGCCCTGACACCTCAGGGGGGGTACTCTTC
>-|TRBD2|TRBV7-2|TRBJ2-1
CASSLLAGGSSYNEQFF
TGTGCCAGCAGCTTACTAGCGGGGGGGAGCTCCTACAATGAGCAGTTCTTC
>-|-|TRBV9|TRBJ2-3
CASSPDGNTDTQYF
TGTGCCAGCAGCCCAGACGGCAACACAGATACGCAGTATTTT
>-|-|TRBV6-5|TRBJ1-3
CASSLGQGGSGNTIYF
TGTGCCAGCAGTTTAGGGCAGGGTGGCTCTGGAAACACCATATATTTT
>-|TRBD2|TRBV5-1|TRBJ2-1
CASSPGTSGGAYNEQFF
TGCGCCAGCAGCCCGGGGACTAGCGGGGGGGCCTACAATGAGCAGTTCTTC
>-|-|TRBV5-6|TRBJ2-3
CASSLADRGRQYF
TGTGCCAGCAGCTTGGCCGATCGGGGGAGGCAGTATTTT
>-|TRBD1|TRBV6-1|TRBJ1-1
CASSDKPPGQGANTEAFF
TGTGCCAGCAGTGACAAGCCGCCGGGACAGGGGGCGAACACTGAAGCTTTCTTT
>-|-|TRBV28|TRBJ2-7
CASSLRRDHYEQYF
TGTGCCAGCAGTTTACGCCGGGACCACTACGAGCAGTACTTC
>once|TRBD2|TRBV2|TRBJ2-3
CASRPSGGDGDTQYF
TGTGCCAGCAGACCAAGCGGGGGGGACGGAGATACGCAGTATTTT
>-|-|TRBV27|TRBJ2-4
CASSLRVGPLAKNIQYF
TGTGCCAGCAGTTTACGCGTGGGGCCCCTAGCCAAAAACATTCAGTACTTC
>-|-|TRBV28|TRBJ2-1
CASSPPGHQGDEQFF
TGTGCCAGCAGTCCGCCGGGACACCAGGGCGATGAGCAGTTCTTC
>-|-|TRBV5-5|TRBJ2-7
CASSLWSTRPYEQYF
TGTGCCAGCAGCTTGTGGTCGACACGTCCCTACGAGCAGTACTTC
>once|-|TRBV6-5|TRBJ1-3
CASSPDTPGNTIYF
TGTGCCAGCAGTCCCGACACTCCTGGAAACACCATATATTTT
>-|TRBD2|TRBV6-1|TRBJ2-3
CGRRGDTDTQYF
TGTGGCCGGCGGGGGGATACAGATACGCAGTATTTT
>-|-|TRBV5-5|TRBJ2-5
CASSRWDGLTQYF
TGTGCCAGCAGCAGATGGGACGGCTTAACCCAGTACTTC
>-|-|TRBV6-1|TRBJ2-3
CASSDLAGFTDTQYF
TGTGCCAGCAGTGACCTGGCGGGCTTCACAGATACGCAGTATTTT
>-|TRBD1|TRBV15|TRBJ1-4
CATSSKEDRGHEKLFF
TGTGCCACCAGCAGCAAGGAAGACAGGGGGCACGAAAAACTGTTTTTT
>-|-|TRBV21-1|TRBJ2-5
CASSKIGTDQETQYF
TGTGCCAGCAGCAAGATTGGGACAGATCAAGAGACCCAGTACTTC
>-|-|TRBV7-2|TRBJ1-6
CASSFLGTSGRSPLHF
TGTGCCAGCAGCTTCCTCGGGACCTCCGGTCGCTCACCCCTCCACTTT